These 16 T cell receptor beta chains were all obtained from the same sample, sequenced in a study of T and B cells in COVID-19 patients. Multiplex PCR with BIOMED2 TRB-A/B primer pools amplified TRB rearrangements. TCRdb processed the multiplex PCR reads anew with MiXCR; each CDR3 protein has one entry. Of about 17,000 distinct CDR3 sequences listed, 28% are singletons. TRB was amplified from about 240-490 ng of blood genomic DNA. Sequenced: blood. The source is a human donor who had recovered from COVID-19.

The chain employs TRBV19 and TRBJ2-7; 10 bases fit TRBD2. The J call may be mistaken, given a closer DNA end match to TRBJ2-5. Germline V gene sequence: CDR1 LNHDA, CDR2 SQIVND (reference sequence). This CDR3 has 17 amino acids. Written as DNA, the CDR3 is TGTGCCAGTAGTATGTCTAGCGGGGGCCTTTACCAAGAGACCCAGTACTTC. Amino acids: CASSMSSGGLYQETQYF.

The chain is built from TRBV19 and TRBJ1-2; a weak D match, TRBD1 (6 bases). The CDR3 runs 12 residues. CDR1 LNHDA and CDR2 SQIVND come from the germline V gene (reference sequence). The ends were cut back, 11 bases at V and 7 bases at J, with 17 bases in the middle. The CDR3 here is CAGGGGVSGYTF. The CDR3, as DNA: TGTGCCGGCGGGGGGGGCGTGAGTGGCTACACCTTC.

This clonotype was seen a few times. V gene TRBV12-3 or TRBV12-4 combines with J gene TRBJ2-7; a possible D gene is TRBD1 (6 bases). The CDR3 consists of 13 residues. V was shortened by 7 bases and J by 5 bases, with 15 bases between the two germline ends. DNA of the CDR3: TGTGCCAGCACTACGTTCCAGGGGCACGAGCAGTACTTC. Residues: CASTTFQGHEQYF.

This clonotype is categorized as medium-sized. The chain recombines TRBV19 with TRBJ2-6; TRBD1 might be the D (5 bases). CDR3 length equals 15 residues. The V end lost 6 bases, the J end lost 2 bases, and 11 bases lay between the germline ends. Germline V lookup: CDR1 LNHDA, CDR2 SQIVND (reference sequence). In nucleotides, the CDR3 is TGTGCCAGTAGGGACAATTCGCCTGGGGCCAACGTCCTGACTTTC. It codes for CASRDNSPGANVLTF.

The chain employs TRBV4-1 and TRBJ1-6; D is unresolved. Germline assignment: CDR1 MGHRA and CDR2 YSYEKL. The length of the CDR3 is 13 residues. CDR3 DNA: TGCGGAGCTAGAGAGCCGCTCTTGCCACCCCTCCACTTT. Translated, it gives CGAREPLLPPLHF.

By frequency in the sample, this clonotype is large. V usage is TRBV6-1 and J usage is TRBJ1-6, with D perhaps TRBD1 (6 bases). Germline CDR1 reads MNHNS; CDR2 reads SASEGT. The CDR3 runs to 13 residues. The V end lost 2 bases, the J end lost 14 bases, and 13 bases lay between the germline ends. CDR3 in amino acids: CASSELDRQALHF. The CDR3 region has the DNA TGTGCCAGCAGTGAACTCGACAGACAGGCCCTCCACTTT.

The V call is TRBV11-2, the J call TRBJ1-1; 7 positions match TRBD1. Germline CDR1 and CDR2: SGHAT and FQNNGV. The CDR3 runs 13 residues. Unmatched junction bases numbered 6, after V lost 5 bases and J lost 6 bases. CDR3 residues: CASSTDRAAEAFF. The CDR3 bases are TGTGCCAGCAGCACCGACAGGGCGGCTGAAGCTTTCTTT.

By share, this clonotype counts as medium-sized. The chain recombines TRBV27 with TRBJ1-5; possibly TRBD1 for D (5 bases). Deletions cut 6 bases from V and 3 bases from J, with 12 bases between. CDR1 is MNHEY, CDR2 SMNVEV, per germline (reference sequence). CDR3 length equals 14 residues. CDR3 sequence reads: CASRPQASNQPQHF. CDR3 nucleotides: TGTGCCAGCAGACCACAGGCTTCCAATCAGCCCCAGCATTTT.

V and J are TRBV11-2 and TRBJ1-2; D gene ambiguous. The germline V gene has CDR1 SGHAT and CDR2 FQNNGV. The germline V and J ends were trimmed by 5 bases and 5 bases, with 18 bases remaining between them. The CDR3 covers 15 residues. Here the CDR3 DNA reads TGTGCCAGCAGCCCCATGGGCGGAGGGAATTATGGCTACACCTTC. Amino acids: CASSPMGGGNYGYTF.

This clonotype was observed a few times. CDR3 nucleotides: TGTGCCAGCAGCCAAGAAGCTTCCGGGACGTCAAGTGAAAAACTGTTTTTT. Translated, it gives CASSQEASGTSSEKLFF. This chain connects TRBV4-2 to TRBJ1-4; tentative D call: TRBD1 (5 bases). Germline CDR1 is LGHNA and CDR2 is YNFKEQ. Trimming took 0 bases from V and 7 from J, leaving 18 bases between them. CDR3 length: 17 residues.

The CDR3 loop reads CASSFGRALYNEQFF. The CDR3 region has the DNA TGTGCCAGCAGTTTCGGGCGGGCCCTTTACAATGAGCAGTTCTTC. V usage is TRBV28 and J usage is TRBJ2-1, with D perhaps matching TRBD2 (5 bases). From germline, CDR1 is MDHEN and CDR2 SYDVKM. There are 15 residues in the CDR3. Trimming took off 3 bases at V and 4 bases at J, with 13 bases between the two ends.

This clonotype was detected only a few times. This rearrangement joins TRBV6-2 or TRBV6-3 to TRBJ1-6, with a tentative D call TRBD1 (5 bases). CDR3 length equals 15 residues. CDR1 is MNHEY, CDR2 SVGEGT, per germline. The V end lost 6 bases, the J end lost 8 bases, and 17 bases lay between the germline ends. CDR3 DNA sequence: TGTGCCAGCAGCTCCGGTACAGGATTTTATTCACCCCTCCACTTT. Encoded protein: CASSSGTGFYSPLHF.

This clonotype is medium-sized. The rearrangement joins TRBV12-3 or TRBV12-4 to TRBJ2-2, with 8 bases fitting TRBD2. J was trimmed by 6 bases and V by 3 bases; bases with no gene match: 18. The CDR3 loop spans 19 amino acids. CDR3 sequence reads: CASSLGLNSGVEWAGELFF. The DNA for the CDR3 is TGTGCCAGCAGTTTGGGACTTAATAGCGGGGTGGAATGGGCCGGGGAGCTGTTTTTT.

At least ten counts were recorded for this clonotype. The rearrangement links TRBV6-5 to TRBJ1-2, with 8 bases that match TRBD1. V shed 4 bases, J shed 6 bases, and the junction held 10 bases outside the gene matches. The CDR3 loop spans 15 amino acids. CDR1 and CDR2 from the germline V gene are MNHEY and SVGAGI. CDR3 sequence: CASSSPSTGVDGYTF. The CDR3 DNA reads as TGTGCCAGCAGTTCTCCCTCGACAGGGGTGGATGGCTACACCTTC.

By frequency in the sample, this clonotype is medium-sized. This chain connects TRBV19 to TRBJ2-1, with D maybe TRBD1 (6 bases). In germline, CDR1 is LNHDA, CDR2 SQIVND (reference sequence). The CDR3 extends over 14 amino acids. V was shortened by 7 bases and J by 2 bases, with 12 bases between the two germline ends. The CDR3 DNA reads as TGTGCCAGTAATCCGACAGGACCCTACAATGAGCAGTTCTTC. Its translation is CASNPTGPYNEQFF.

This clonotype was counted only a few times. The chain joins TRBV6-4 to TRBJ2-1; the D is unclear. The CDR3 has 14 amino acids. The germline gives CDR1 MRHNA, CDR2 SNTAGT. Between the trimmed V and J ends, which lost 4 bases and 7 bases, there was a span of 14 bases. CDR3 DNA: TGTGCCAGCAGTGGAGGCCTCGGTCGGAATGAGCAGTTCTTC. Translating gives CASSGGLGRNEQFF.